This TCR beta chain was sequenced in a study of cytomegalovirus exposure and HLA in healthy donors. Study overall: Across a few hundred genotyped donors, just over 80% landed in the Caucasian-associated ancestry cluster. Whole-study findings and limits: It was reportedly the case that the classifier diagnosed cytomegalovirus status with high specificity and sensitivity.

Trimming pared 4 bases from V and 4 bases from J, leaving 20 bases between. This CDR3 spans 16 amino acids. Looked up from germline, CDR1 is SGHKS and CDR2 is YYEKEE (reference sequence). Among the donors, all were healthy bone marrow donors. About this clone itself: The antigen is undetermined.

Both 60 Vbeta primers and 13 Jbeta primers went into the PCR. This table comes from immunoSEQ multiplex PCR, and its TCRdb copy is limited to in-frame clones, with some not included. Here the sample table reports 87,000 or so clones. Input material: PBMCs. The rearrangement uses TRBV5-5 and TRBJ1-2; TRBD1 might be the D (6 bases). The clonotype was recovered from a man in his fifties in good health and CMV-seropositive. The CDR3 reads CASSTPTGPVGYGYTF. The CDR3 nucleotides are TGTGCCAGCAGCACACCTACAGGGCCGGTGGGCTATGGCTACACCTTC. Full variable domain (missing parts from reference TRBV5-5 and TRBJ1-2): DAGVTQSPTHLIKTRGQQVTLRCSPISGHKSVSWYQQVLGQGPQFIFQYYEKEERGRGNFPDRFSARQFPNYSSELNVNALLLGDSALYLCASSTPTGPVGYGYTFGSGTRLTVV.